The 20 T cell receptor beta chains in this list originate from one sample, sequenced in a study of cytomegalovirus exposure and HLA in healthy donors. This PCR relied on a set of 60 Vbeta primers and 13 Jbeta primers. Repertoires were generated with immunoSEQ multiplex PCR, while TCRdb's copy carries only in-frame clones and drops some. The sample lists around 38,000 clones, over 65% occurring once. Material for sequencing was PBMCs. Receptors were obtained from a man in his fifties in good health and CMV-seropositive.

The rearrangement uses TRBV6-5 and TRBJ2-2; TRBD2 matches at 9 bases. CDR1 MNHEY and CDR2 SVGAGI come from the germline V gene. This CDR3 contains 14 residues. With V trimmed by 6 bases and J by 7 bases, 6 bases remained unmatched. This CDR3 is CASREGLAFGELFF. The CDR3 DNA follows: TGTGCCAGCAGGGAGGGACTAGCATTCGGGGAGCTGTTTTTT.

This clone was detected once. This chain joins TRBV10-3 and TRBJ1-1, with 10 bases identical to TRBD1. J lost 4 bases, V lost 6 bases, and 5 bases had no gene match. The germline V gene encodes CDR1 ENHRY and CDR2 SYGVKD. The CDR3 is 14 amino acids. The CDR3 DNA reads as TGTGCCATCAGGGGGGACAGGGGAAGCACTGAAGCTTTCTTT. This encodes CAIRGDRGSTEAFF.

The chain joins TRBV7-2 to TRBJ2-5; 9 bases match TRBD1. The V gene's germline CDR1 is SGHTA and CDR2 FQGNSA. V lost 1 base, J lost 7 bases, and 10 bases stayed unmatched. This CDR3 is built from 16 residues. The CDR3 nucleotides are TGTGCCAGCAGCTTAGGTGGAGGCGGGGGACAGGGGACCCAGTACTTC. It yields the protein CASSLGGGGGQGTQYF.

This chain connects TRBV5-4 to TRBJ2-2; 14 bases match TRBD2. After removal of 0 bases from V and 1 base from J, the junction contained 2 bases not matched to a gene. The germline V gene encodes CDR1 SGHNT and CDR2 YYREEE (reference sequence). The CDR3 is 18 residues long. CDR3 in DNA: TGTGCCAGCAGCTTGGGACTAGCGGGGGGGCGGAACACCGGGGAGCTGTTTTTT. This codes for CASSLGLAGGRNTGELFF.

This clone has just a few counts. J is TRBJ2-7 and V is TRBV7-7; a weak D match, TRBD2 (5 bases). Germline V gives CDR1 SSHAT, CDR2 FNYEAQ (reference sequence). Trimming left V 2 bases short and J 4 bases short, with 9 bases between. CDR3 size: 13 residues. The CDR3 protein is CASSLMEEYEQYF. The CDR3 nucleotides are TGTGCCAGCAGCTTAATGGAGGAATACGAGCAGTACTTC.

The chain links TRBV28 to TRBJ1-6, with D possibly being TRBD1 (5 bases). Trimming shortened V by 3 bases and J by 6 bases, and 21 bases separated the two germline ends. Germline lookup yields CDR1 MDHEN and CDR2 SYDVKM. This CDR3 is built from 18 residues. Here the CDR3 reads CASSFWAPGLFGNSPLHF. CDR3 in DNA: TGTGCCAGCAGTTTTTGGGCTCCGGGACTGTTTGGTAATTCACCCCTCCACTTT.

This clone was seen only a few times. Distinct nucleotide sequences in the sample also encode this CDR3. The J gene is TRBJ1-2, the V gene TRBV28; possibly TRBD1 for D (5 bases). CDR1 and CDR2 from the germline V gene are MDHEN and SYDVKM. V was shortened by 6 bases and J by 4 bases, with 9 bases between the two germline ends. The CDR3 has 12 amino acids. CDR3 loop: CASSLTGYGYTF. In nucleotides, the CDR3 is TGTGCCAGCAGCCTCACAGGCTATGGCTACACCTTC.

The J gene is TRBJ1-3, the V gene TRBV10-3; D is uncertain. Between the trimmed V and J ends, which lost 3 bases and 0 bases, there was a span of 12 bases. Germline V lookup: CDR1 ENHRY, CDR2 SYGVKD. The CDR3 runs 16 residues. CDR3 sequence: CAISDSSRASGNTIYF. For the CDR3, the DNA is TGTGCCATCAGTGACTCCTCTCGAGCCTCTGGAAACACCATATATTTT.

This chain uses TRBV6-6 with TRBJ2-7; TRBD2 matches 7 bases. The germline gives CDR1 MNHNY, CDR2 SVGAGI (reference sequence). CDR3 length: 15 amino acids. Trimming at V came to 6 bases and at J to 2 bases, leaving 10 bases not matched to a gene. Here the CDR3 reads CASSRPGEGTYEQYF. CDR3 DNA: TGTGCCAGCAGCCGCCCGGGGGAGGGCACCTACGAGCAGTACTTC.

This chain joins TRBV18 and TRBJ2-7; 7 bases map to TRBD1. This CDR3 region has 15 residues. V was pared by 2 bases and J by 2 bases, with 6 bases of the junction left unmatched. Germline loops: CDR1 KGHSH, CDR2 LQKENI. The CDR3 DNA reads TGTGCCAGCTCACCAGGACAGGAAAAGACCTACGAGCAGTACTTC. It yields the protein CASSPGQEKTYEQYF. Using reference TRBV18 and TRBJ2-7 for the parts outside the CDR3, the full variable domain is NAGVMQNPRHLVRRRGQEARLRCSPMKGHSHVYWYRQLPEEGLKFMVYLQKENIIDESGMPKERFSAEFPKEGPSILRIQQVVRGDSAAYFCASSPGQEKTYEQYFGPGTRLTVT.

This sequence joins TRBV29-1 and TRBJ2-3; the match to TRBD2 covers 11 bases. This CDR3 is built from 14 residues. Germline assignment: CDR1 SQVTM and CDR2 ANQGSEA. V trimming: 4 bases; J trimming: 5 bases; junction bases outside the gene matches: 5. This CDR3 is CSVAPTSGGDTQYF. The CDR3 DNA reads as TGCAGCGTTGCCCCCACTAGCGGGGGAGATACGCAGTATTTT.

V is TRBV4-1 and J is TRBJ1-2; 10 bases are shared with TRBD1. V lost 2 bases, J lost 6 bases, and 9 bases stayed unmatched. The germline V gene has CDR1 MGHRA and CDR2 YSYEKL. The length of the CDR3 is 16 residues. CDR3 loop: CASSQPGTGERNGYTF. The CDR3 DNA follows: TGCGCCAGCAGCCAACCCGGGACAGGGGAGCGAAATGGCTACACCTTC.

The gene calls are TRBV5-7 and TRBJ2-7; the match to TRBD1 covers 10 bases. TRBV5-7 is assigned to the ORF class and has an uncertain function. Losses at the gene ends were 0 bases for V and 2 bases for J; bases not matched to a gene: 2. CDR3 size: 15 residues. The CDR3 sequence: CASSLGGTGAYEQYF. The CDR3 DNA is TGTGCCAGCAGCTTGGGCGGGACAGGGGCCTACGAGCAGTACTTC.

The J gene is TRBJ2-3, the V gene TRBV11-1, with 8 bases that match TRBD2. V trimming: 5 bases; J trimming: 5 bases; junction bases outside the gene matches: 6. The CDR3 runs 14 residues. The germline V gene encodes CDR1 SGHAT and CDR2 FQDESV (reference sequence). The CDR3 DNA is TGTGCCAGCAGCGAGCGGGGGCCGGGAGATACGCAGTATTTT. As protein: CASSERGPGDTQYF.

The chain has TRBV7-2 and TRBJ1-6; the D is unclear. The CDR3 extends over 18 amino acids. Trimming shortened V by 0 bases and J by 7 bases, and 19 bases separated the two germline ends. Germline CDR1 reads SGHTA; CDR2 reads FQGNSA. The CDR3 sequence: CASSLAPQTGMWNSPLHF. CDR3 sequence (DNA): TGTGCCAGCAGCTTAGCGCCACAAACGGGAATGTGGAATTCACCCCTCCACTTT.

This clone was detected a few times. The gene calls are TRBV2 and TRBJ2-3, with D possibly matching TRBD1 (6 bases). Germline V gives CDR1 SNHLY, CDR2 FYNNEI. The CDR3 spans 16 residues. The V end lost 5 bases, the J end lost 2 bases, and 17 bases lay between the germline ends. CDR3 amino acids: CASSPGAYGPTDTQYF. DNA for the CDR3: TGTGCCAGCAGTCCAGGGGCCTATGGCCCCACAGATACGCAGTATTTT.

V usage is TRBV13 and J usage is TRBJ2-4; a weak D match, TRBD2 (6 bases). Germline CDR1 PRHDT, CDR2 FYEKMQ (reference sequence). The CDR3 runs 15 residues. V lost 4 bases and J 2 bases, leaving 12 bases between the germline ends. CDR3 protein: CASSSAGNTKNIQYF. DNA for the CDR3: TGTGCCAGCAGCTCCGCGGGGAATACCAAAAACATTCAGTACTTC.

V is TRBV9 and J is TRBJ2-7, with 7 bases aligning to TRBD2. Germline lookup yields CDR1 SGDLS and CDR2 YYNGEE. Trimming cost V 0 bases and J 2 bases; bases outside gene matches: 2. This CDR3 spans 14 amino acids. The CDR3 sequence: CASSVGLAAYEQYF. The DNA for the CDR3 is TGTGCCAGCAGCGTAGGACTAGCAGCCTACGAGCAGTACTTC.

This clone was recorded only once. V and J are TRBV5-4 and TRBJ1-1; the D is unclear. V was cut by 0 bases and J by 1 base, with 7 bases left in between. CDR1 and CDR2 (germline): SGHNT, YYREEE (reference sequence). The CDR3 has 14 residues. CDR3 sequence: CASSLGPSNTEAFF. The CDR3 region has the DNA TGTGCCAGCAGCTTGGGTCCCTCGAACACTGAAGCTTTCTTT.

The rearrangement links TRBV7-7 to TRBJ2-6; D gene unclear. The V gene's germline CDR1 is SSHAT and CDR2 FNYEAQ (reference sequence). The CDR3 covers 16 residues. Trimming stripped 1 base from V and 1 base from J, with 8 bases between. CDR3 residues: CASSLGSGSGANVLTF. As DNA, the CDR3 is TGTGCCAGCAGCTTAGGTTCAGGTTCTGGGGCCAACGTCCTGACTTTC.